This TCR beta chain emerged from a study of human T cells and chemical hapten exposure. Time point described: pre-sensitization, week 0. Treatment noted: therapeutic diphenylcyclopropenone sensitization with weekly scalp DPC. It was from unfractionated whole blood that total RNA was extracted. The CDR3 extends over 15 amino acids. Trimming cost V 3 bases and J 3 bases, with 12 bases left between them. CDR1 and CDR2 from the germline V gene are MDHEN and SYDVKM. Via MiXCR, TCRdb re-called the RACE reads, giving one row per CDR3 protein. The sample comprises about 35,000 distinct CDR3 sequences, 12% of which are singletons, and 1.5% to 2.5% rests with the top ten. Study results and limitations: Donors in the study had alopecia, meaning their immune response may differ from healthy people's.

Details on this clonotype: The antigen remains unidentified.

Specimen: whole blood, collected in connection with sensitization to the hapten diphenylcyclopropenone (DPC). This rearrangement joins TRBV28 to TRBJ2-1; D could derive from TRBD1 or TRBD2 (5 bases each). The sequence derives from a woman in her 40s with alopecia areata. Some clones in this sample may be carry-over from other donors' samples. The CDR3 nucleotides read TGTGCCAGCAGTTTGGGGGACGGTGACTACAATGAGCAGTTCTTC. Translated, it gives CASSLGDGDYNEQFF.